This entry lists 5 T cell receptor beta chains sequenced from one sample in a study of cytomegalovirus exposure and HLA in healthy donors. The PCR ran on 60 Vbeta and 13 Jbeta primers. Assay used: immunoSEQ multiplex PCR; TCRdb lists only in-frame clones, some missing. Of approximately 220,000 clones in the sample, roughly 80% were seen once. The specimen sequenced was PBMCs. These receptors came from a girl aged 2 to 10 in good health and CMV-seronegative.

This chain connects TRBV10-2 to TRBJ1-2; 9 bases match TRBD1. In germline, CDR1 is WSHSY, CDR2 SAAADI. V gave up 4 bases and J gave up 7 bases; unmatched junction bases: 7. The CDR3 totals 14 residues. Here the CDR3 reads CASSAGTGYTGYTF. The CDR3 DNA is TGCGCCAGCAGTGCCGGGACAGGGTATACTGGCTACACCTTC.

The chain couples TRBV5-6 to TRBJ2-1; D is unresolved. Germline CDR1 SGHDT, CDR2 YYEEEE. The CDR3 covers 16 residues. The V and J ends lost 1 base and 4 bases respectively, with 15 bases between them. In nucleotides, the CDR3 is TGTGCCAGCAGCTTGTTAATCGGCGGAGCGTACAATGAGCAGTTCTTC. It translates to CASSLLIGGAYNEQFF.

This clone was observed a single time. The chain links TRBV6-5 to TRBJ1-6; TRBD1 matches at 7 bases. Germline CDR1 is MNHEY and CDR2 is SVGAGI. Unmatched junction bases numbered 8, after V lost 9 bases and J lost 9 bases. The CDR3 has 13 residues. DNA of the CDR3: TGTGCCAGTACCCAGGGGGGTAGTTCACCCCTCCACTTT. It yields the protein CASTQGGSSPLHF.

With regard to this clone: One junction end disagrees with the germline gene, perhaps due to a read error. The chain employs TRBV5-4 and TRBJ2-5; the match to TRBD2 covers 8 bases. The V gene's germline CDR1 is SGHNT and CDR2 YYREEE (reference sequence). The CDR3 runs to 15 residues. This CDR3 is CAGRFGAGVQETQYF. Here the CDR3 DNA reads TGTGCCGGCAGGTTCGGAGCGGGGGTCCAAGAGACCCAGTACTTC.

The CDR3 region has the DNA TGTGCCAGCAGCCAGACGGGAGGGCTCCTCGAGCAGTACTTC. It encodes CASSQTGGLLEQYF. The chain combines TRBV14 with TRBJ2-7, with 8 positions matching TRBD2. The CDR3 totals 14 residues. Looked up from germline, CDR1 is SGHDN and CDR2 is FVKESK. Trimming at V came to 3 bases and at J to 6 bases, leaving 7 bases not matched to a gene.